This TCR beta chain was sequenced during a study of technical replicates of blood from a few donors. V was trimmed by 8 bases and J by 1 base, leaving 5 bases between them. Germline CDR1 reads MNHEY; CDR2 reads SMNVEV (reference sequence). CDR3 length: 11 amino acids. TCRdb keeps only in-frame clones here, not all; method: immunoSEQ multiplex PCR. Of under 80,000 clones in the sample, around 97% were seen once. The chain carries TRBV27 and TRBJ1-1, with D unclear. Sequenced: T cells isolated from PBMCs. The source of this sequence is a human donor in good health. The CDR3 region is CASRGNTEAFF. As DNA, the CDR3 is TGTGCCAGCCGGGGGAACACTGAAGCTTTCTTT.